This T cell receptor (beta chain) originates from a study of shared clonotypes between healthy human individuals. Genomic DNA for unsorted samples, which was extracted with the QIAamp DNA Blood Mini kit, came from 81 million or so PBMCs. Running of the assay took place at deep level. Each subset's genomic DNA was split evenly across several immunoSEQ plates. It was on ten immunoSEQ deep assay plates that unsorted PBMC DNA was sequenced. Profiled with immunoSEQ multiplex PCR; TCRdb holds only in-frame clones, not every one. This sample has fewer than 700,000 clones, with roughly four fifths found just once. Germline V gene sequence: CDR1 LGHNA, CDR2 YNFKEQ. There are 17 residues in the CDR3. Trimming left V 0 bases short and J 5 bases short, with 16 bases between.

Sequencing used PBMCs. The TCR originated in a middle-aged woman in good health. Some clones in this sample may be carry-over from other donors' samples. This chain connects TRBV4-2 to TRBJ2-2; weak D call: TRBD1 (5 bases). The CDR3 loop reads CASSQDWAGPLTGELFF. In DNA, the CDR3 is TGTGCCAGCAGCCAAGATTGGGCAGGGCCTCTGACCGGGGAGCTGTTTTTT.